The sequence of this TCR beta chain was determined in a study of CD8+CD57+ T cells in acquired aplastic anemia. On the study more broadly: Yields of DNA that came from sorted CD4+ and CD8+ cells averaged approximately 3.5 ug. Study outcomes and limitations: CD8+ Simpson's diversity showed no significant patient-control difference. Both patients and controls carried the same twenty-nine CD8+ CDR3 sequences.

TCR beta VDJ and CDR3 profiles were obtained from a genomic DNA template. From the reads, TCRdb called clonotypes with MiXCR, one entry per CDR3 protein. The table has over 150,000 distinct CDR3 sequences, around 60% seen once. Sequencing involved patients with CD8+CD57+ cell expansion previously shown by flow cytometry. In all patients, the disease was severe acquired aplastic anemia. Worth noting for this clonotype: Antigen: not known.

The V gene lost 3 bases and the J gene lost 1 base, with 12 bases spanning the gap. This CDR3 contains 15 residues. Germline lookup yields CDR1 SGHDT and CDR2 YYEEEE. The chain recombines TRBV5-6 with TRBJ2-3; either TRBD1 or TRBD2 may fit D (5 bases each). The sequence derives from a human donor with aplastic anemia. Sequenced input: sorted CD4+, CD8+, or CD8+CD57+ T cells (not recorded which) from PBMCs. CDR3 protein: CASSYRDPGTDTQYF. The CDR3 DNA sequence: TGTGCCAGCAGCTACCGGGACCCGGGCACAGATACGCAGTATTTT.